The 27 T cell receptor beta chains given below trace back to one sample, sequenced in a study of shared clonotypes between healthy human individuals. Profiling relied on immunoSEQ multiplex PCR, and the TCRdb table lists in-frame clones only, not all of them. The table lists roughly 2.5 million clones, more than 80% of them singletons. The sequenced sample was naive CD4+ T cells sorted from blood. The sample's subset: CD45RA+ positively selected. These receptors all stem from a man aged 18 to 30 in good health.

The DNA for the CDR3 is TGTGCCATCAGTGAGATCTCTGGAAACACCATATATTTT. Translation: CAISEISGNTIYF. The chain employs TRBV10-3 and TRBJ1-3; D remains unclear. V shed 2 bases and J shed 0 bases, with 2 bases lying between them. This CDR3 has 13 amino acids. Per the germline V gene, CDR1 is ENHRY and CDR2 is SYGVKD.

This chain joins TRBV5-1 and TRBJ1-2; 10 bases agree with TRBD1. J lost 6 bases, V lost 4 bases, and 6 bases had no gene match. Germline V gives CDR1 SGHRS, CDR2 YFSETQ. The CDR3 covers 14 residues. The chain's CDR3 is CASSPVGQGDGYTF. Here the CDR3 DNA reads TGCGCCAGCAGCCCGGTCGGACAGGGGGATGGCTACACCTTC.

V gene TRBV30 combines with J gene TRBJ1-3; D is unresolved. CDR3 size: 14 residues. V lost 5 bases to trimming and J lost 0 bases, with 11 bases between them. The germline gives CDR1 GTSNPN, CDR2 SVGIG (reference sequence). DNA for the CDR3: TGTGCCTGGGACGGACCGGTCTCTGGAAACACCATATATTTT. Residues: CAWDGPVSGNTIYF.

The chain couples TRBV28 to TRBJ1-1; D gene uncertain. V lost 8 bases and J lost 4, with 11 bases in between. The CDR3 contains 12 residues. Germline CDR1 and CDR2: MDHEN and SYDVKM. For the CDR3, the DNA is TGTGCCAGCGGCGGGCTGTCCACTGAAGCTTTCTTT. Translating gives CASGGLSTEAFF.

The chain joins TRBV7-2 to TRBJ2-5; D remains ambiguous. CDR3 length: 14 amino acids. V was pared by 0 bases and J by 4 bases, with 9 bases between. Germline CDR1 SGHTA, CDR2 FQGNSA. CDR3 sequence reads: CASSLARRGETQYF. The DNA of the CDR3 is TGTGCCAGCAGCTTAGCGCGTCGCGGAGAGACCCAGTACTTC.

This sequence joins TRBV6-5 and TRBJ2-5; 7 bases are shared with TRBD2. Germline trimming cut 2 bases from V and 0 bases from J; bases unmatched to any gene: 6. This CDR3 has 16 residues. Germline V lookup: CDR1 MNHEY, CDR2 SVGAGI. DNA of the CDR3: TGTGCCAGCAGTTACGGGCTAGCGGAGAACCAAGAGACCCAGTACTTC. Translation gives CASSYGLAENQETQYF.

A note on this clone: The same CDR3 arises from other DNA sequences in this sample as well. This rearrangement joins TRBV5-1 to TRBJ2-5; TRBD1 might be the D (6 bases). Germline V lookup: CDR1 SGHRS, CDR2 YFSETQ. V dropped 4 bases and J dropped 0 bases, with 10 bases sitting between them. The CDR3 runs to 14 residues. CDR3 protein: CASSVQGYQETQYF. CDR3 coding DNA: TGCGCCAGCAGCGTACAGGGCTACCAAGAGACCCAGTACTTC.

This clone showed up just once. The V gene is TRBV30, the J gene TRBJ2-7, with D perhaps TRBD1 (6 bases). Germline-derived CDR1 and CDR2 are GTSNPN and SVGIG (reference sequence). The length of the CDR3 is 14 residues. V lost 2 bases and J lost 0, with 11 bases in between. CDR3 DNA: TGTGCCTGGAGTCTGGGACAAGTCTCCTACGAGCAGTACTTC. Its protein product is CAWSLGQVSYEQYF.

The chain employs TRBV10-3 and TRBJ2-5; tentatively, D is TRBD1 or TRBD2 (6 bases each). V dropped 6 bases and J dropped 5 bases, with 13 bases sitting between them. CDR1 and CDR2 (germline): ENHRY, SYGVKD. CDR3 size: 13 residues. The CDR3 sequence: CAIRGGEGETQYF. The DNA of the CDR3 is TGTGCCATCAGGGGGGGCGAGGGCGAGACCCAGTACTTC.

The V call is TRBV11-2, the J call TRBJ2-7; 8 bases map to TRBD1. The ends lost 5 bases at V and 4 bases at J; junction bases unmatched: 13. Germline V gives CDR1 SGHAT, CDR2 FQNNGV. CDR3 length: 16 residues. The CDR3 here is CASSARAGQGAYEQYF. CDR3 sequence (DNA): TGTGCCAGCAGCGCTAGGGCTGGGCAGGGGGCATACGAGCAGTACTTC.

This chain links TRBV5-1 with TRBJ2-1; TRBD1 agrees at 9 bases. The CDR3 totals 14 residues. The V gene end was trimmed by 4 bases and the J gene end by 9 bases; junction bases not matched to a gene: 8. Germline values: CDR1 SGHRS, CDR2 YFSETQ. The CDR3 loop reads CASSLGQGWVEQFF. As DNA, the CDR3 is TGCGCCAGCAGCCTGGGACAGGGTTGGGTTGAGCAGTTCTTC.

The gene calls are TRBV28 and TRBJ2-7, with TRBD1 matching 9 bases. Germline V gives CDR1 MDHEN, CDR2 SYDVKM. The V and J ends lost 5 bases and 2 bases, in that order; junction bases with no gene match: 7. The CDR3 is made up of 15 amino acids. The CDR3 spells CASSQGTGSPYEQYF. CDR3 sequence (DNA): TGTGCCAGCAGTCAAGGGACAGGGTCTCCCTACGAGCAGTACTTC.

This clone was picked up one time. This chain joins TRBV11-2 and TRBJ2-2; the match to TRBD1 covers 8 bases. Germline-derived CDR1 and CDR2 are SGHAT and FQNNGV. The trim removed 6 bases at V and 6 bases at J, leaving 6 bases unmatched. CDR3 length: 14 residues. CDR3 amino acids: CASSQQGEAGELFF. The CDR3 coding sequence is TGTGCCAGCAGTCAACAGGGGGAGGCCGGGGAGCTGTTTTTT.

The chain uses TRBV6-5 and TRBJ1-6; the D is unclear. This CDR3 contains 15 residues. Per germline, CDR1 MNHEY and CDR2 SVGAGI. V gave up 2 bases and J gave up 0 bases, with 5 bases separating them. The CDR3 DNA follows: TGTGCCAGCAGTTACCTGGACTCCTATAATTCACCCCTCCACTTT. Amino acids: CASSYLDSYNSPLHF.

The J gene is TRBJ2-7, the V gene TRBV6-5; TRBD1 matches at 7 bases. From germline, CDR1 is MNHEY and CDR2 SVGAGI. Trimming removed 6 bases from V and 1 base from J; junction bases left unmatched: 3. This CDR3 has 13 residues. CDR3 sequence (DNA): TGTGCCAGCAGAACGGGACAGTCCTACGAGCAGTACTTC. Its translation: CASRTGQSYEQYF.

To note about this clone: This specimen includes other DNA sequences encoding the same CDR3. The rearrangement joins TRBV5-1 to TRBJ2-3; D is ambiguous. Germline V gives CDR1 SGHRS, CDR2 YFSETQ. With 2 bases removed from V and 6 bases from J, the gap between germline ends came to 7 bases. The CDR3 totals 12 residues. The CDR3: CASSFYGDTQYF. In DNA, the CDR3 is TGCGCCAGCAGCTTTTACGGGGATACGCAGTATTTT.

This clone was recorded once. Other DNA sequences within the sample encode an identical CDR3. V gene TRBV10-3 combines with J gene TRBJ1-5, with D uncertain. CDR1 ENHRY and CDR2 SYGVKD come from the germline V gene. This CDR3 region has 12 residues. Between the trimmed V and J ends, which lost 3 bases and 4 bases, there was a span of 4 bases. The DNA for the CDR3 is TGTGCCATCAGTGACCCTAATCAGCCCCAGCATTTT. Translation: CAISDPNQPQHF.

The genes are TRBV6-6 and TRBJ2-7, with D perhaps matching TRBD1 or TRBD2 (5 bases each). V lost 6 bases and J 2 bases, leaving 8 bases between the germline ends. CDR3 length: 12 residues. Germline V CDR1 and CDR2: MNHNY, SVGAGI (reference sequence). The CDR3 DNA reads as TGTGCCAGCAGCGGGACGGCCTACGAGCAGTACTTC. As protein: CASSGTAYEQYF.

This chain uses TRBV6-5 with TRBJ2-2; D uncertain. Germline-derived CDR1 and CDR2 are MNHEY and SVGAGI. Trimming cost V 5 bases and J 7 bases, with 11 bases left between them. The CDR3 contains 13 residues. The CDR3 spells CASSPNHRGELFF. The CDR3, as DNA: TGTGCCAGCAGTCCCAATCACCGCGGGGAGCTGTTTTTT.

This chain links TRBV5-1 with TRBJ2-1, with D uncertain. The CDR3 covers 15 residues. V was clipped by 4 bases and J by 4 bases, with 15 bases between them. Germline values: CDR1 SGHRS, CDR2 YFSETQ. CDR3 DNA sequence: TGCGCCAGCAGCGCCCGTAGTTTGGGTTACAATGAGCAGTTCTTC. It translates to CASSARSLGYNEQFF.

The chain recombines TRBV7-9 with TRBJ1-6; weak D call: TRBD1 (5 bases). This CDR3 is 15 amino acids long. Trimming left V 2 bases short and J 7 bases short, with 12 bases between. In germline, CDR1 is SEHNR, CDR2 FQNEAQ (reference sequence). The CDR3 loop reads CASSLRGAQNSPLHF. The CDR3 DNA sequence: TGTGCCAGCAGCTTAAGAGGGGCTCAAAATTCACCCCTCCACTTT.

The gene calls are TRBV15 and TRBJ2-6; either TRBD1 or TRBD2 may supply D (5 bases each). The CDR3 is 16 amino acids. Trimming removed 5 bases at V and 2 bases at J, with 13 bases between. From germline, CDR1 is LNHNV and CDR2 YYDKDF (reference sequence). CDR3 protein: CATSLGLGPGANVLTF. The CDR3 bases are TGTGCCACCAGCTTGGGATTGGGACCTGGGGCCAACGTCCTGACTTTC.

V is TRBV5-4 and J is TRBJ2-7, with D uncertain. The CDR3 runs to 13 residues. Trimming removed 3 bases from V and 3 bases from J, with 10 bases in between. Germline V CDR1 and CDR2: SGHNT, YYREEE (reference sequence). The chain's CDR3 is CASSSQEHYEQYF. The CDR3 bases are TGTGCCAGCAGCTCCCAGGAACACTACGAGCAGTACTTC.

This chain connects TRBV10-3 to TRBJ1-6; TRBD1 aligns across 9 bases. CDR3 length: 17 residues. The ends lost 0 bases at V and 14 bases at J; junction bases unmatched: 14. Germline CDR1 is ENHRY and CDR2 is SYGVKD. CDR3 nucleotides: TGTGCCATCAGTGAGTCCTTCGGGGACAGGGTTTTAAGGGCCCTCCACTTT. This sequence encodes CAISESFGDRVLRALHF.

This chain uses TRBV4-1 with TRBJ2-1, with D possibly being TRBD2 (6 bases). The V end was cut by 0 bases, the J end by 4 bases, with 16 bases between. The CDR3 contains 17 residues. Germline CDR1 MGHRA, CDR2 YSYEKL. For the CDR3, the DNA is TGCGCCAGCAGCCAAGACCCCCTAGCGCCTTCATACAATGAGCAGTTCTTC. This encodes CASSQDPLAPSYNEQFF.

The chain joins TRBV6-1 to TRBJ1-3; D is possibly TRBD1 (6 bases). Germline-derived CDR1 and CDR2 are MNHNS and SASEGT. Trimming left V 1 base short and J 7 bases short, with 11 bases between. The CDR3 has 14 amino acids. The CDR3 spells CASSEDRVSNTIYF. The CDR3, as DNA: TGTGCCAGCAGTGAAGACAGGGTCTCGAACACCATATATTTT.

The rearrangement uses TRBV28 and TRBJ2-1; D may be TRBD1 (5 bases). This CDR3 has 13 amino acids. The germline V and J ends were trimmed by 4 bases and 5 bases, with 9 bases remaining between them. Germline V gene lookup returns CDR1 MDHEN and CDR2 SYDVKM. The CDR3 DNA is TGTGCCAGCAGTTCGCCACAGGACAATGAGCAGTTCTTC. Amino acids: CASSSPQDNEQFF.